The source of this T cell receptor beta chain is a study of blood T cell repertoires in COVID-19. Across the study: Samples of COVID-19 (acute and convalescent) were obtained from the United States, Italy and Spain. Nucleic acid was either cDNA or gDNA, and it came from T cells, B-cell-depleted T cells, or PBMCs.

Sequencing was performed with immunoSEQ multiplex PCR; in TCRdb, only in-frame clones are kept and a portion is missing. The table includes 150,000 or so clones, approximately 90% detected once. Germline CDR1 reads SGHAT; CDR2 reads FQNNGV. The CDR3 extends over 14 amino acids. V trimming: 5 bases; J trimming: 3 bases; junction bases outside the gene matches: 4. This TCR was recovered from a man aged 18 to 29 with acute or convalescent COVID-19. The source material was peripheral blood. The chain has TRBV11-2 and TRBJ1-2, with 9 bases fitting TRBD1. The CDR3 protein is CASSRDRVDYGYTF. CDR3 in DNA: TGTGCCAGCAGCAGGGACAGGGTGGACTATGGCTACACCTTC.